One and the same sample provided the 14 T cell receptor beta chains below, sequenced in a study of human T cells and chemical hapten exposure. TCRdb re-called the RACE reads through MiXCR, storing one row per CDR3 protein. The data show roughly 90,000 distinct CDR3 sequences, about a tenth seen once. Documented time point: patch test 3, about 24 weeks after DPC sensitization. This sample's treatment: therapeutic diphenylcyclopropenone sensitization with weekly scalp DPC. Sequencing was performed on whole blood, taken in connection with sensitization to the hapten diphenylcyclopropenone (DPC). These receptors all come from a woman in her twenties or thirties with alopecia areata. Some clones in this sample may be carry-over from other donors' samples.

At least ten counts were recorded for this clonotype. The CDR3 DNA is TGTGCCAGCAGTTATTCTGGGATCGAAACTGAAGCTTTCTTT. Its protein is CASSYSGIETEAFF. V usage is TRBV6-6 and J usage is TRBJ1-1; D unclear. The CDR3 has 14 amino acids. V lost 3 bases to trimming and J lost 5 bases, with 13 bases between them. CDR1 is MNHNY and CDR2 is SVGAGI in the germline V gene (reference sequence).

This clonotype occurred many times. The chain is built from TRBV19 and TRBJ2-5; a weak D match, TRBD1 (6 bases). The CDR3 totals 14 residues. The germline CDR1 and CDR2 sequences are LNHDA and SQIVND (reference sequence). V lost 7 bases, J lost 7 bases, and 19 bases lay in between. The CDR3 nucleotides are TGTGCCAGTAATGAGGGGACATCGCCGAGGACCCAGTACTTC. It specifies CASNEGTSPRTQYF.

This clonotype was observed at least ten times. This chain connects TRBV20-1 to TRBJ1-5; 9 bases map to TRBD1. The CDR3 is 14 residues long. Germline CDR1 and CDR2: DFQATT and SNEGSKA (reference sequence). The CDR3 coding sequence is TGCAGGGCTCTTCGGACAGGGGCCTATCAGCCCCAGCATTTT. Protein: CRALRTGAYQPQHF.

The sample holds many counts of this clonotype. The chain is built from TRBV23-1 and TRBJ2-5, with D possibly matching TRBD1 (5 bases). TRBV23-1 carries the ORF label, with uncertain function. The germline V and J ends were trimmed by 4 bases and 4 bases, with 22 bases remaining between them. The length of the CDR3 is 17 residues. DNA for the CDR3: TGCGCCAGCAGTCGTAGAGGACAAGATGGCGGAACAGAGACCCAGTACTTC. Amino acids: CASSRRGQDGGTETQYF.

In this sample, this clonotype turned up a few times. The rearrangement uses TRBV7-2 and TRBJ2-3; no clear D gene. The CDR3 runs 12 residues. The germline V and J ends were trimmed by 5 bases and 4 bases, with 7 bases remaining between them. CDR1 SGHTA and CDR2 FQGNSA come from the germline V gene. The CDR3 sequence: CASSQYSDTQYF. The CDR3 DNA reads as TGTGCCAGCAGCCAATATTCAGATACGCAGTATTTT.

The chain combines TRBV20-1 with TRBJ2-7; D is unclear. This CDR3 region has 11 residues. Germline V gene lookup returns CDR1 DFQATT and CDR2 SNEGSKA (reference sequence). V was clipped by 7 bases and J by 0 bases, with 7 bases between them. The CDR3 sequence: CSVGDSYEQYF. CDR3 DNA: TGCAGTGTCGGAGACTCCTACGAGCAGTACTTC.

The chain couples TRBV7-2 to TRBJ2-5; D not resolved. The CDR3 runs 14 residues. Germline V gene lookup returns CDR1 SGHTA and CDR2 FQGNSA. The V end lost 7 bases, the J end lost 5 bases, and 17 bases lay between the germline ends. In DNA form, the CDR3 reads TGTGCCAGCATCATCGACCCGAGCGTTGAGACCCAGTACTTC. This translates into CASIIDPSVETQYF.

This clonotype occurred many times. DNA for the CDR3: TGCAGTGCTAAAGAGCTGGGGACAACTTCGTACAATGAGCAGTTCTTC. The encoded protein is CSAKELGTTSYNEQFF. J is TRBJ2-1 and V is TRBV20-1, with D possibly being TRBD1 (6 bases). Germline CDR1 reads DFQATT; CDR2 reads SNEGSKA (reference sequence). This CDR3 contains 16 residues. V dropped 4 bases and J dropped 4 bases, with 20 bases sitting between them.

This clonotype was counted only a few times. The chain is built from TRBV5-6 and TRBJ2-3; D unclear. The germline V gene encodes CDR1 SGHDT and CDR2 YYEEEE. This CDR3 comprises 15 residues. The germline V and J ends were trimmed by 0 bases and 3 bases, with 11 bases remaining between them. In DNA form, the CDR3 reads TGTGCCAGCAGCTTGGCCGTGGAAGGGACAGATACGCAGTATTTT. Protein sequence: CASSLAVEGTDTQYF.

This clonotype was seen many times. This chain links TRBV29-1 with TRBJ1-1, with 8 bases identical to TRBD1. CDR1 SQVTM and CDR2 ANQGSEA come from the germline V gene. The V gene end was trimmed by 7 bases and the J gene end by 5 bases; junction bases not matched to a gene: 3. The CDR3 length is 11 residues. CDR3 amino acids: CSDRGWTEAFF. The CDR3 coding sequence is TGCAGCGACAGGGGGTGGACTGAAGCTTTCTTT.

This clonotype was counted only a few times. The rearrangement uses TRBV9 and TRBJ1-2; unclear D gene. The length of the CDR3 is 13 residues. Trimming removed 0 bases from V and 0 bases from J, with 3 bases in between. CDR1 is SGDLS and CDR2 is YYNGEE in the germline V gene. The CDR3 sequence: CASSVDTNYGYTF. The CDR3 nucleotides are TGTGCCAGCAGCGTAGATACTAACTATGGCTACACCTTC. The full variable domain, in which reference TRBV9 and TRBJ1-2 provide the parts outside the CDR3, is DSGVTQTPKHLITATGQRVTLRCSPRSGDLSVYWYQQSLDQGLQFLIQYYNGEERAKGNILERFSAQQFPDLHSELNLSSLELGDSALYFCASSVDTNYGYTFGSGTRLTVV.

The V gene is TRBV7-8, the J gene TRBJ2-2; 7 bases are shared with TRBD1. The CDR3 extends over 16 amino acids. Germline CDR1 is SGHVS and CDR2 is FQNEAQ. With 7 bases clipped from V and 3 bases from J, the junction kept 11 bases outside the gene matches. The CDR3 region is CASTRETGAHTGELFF. The DNA of the CDR3 is TGTGCCAGCACCAGGGAAACAGGGGCGCACACCGGGGAGCTGTTTTTT. The variable domain in full, completed from reference TRBV7-8 and TRBJ2-2, reads GAGVSQSPRYKVAKRGQDVALRCDPISGHVSLFWYQQALGQGPEFLTYFQNEAQLDKSGLPSDRFFAERPEGSVSTLKIQRTQQEDSAVYLCASTRETGAHTGELFFGEGSRLTVL.

This clonotype was detected a few times. V is TRBV5-1 and J is TRBJ2-2, with 8 positions matching TRBD1. Per germline, CDR1 SGHRS and CDR2 YFSETQ. The trim removed 4 bases at V and 4 bases at J, leaving 6 bases unmatched. The CDR3 contains 15 residues. The CDR3: CASSLTGVGTGELFF. CDR3 DNA: TGCGCCAGCAGCCTGACAGGGGTCGGCACCGGGGAGCTGTTTTTT. The whole variable domain, remainder taken from reference TRBV5-1 and TRBJ2-2, is KAGVTQTPRYLIKTRGQQVTLSCSPISGHRSVSWYQQTPGQGLQFLFEYFSETQRNKGNFPGRFSGRQFSNSRSEMNVSTLELGDSALYLCASSLTGVGTGELFFGEGSRLTVL.

The chain combines TRBV7-6 with TRBJ2-6, with D perhaps matching TRBD2 (5 bases). Germline lookup yields CDR1 SGHVS and CDR2 FNYEAQ. Trimming took off 8 bases at V and 0 bases at J, with 11 bases between the two ends. The CDR3 totals 15 residues. DNA for the CDR3: TGTGCCAGCGGGAGACTGATCTCTGGGGCCAACGTCCTGACTTTC. Translation: CASGRLISGANVLTF.